This is a list of T cell receptor beta chains from one sample in a study of CD8 T cell repertoires and HIV-1 epitope variants. No antigen has been assigned to these receptors. Repertoires were generated with immunoSEQ multiplex PCR, while TCRdb's copy carries only in-frame clones and drops some. The table has 3,000 to 3,500 clones, around 70% seen once. Sequencing was carried out using cultured CD8+ T cells derived from PBMCs. These receptors were taken from a male donor with HIV. Both conserved end residues are part of each CDR3. A D gene is named only where the DNA matches it firmly. Clone size, where shown, is once, few, many, or a class for clones that have expanded.

j_call clone_size d_call v_call cdr3_aa cdr3_nt
TRBJ1-2 few - TRBV28 CASSLDPTDFNYGYTF TGTGCCAGCAGTCTGGACCCGACAGATTTTAACTATGGCTACACCTTC
TRBJ2-7 - TRBD1 TRBV18 CASSGQGYEQYF TGTGCCAGCTCGGGACAGGGGTACGAGCAGTACTTC
TRBJ1-2 large - TRBV4-3 CASSQDPVELDYGYTF TGCGCCAGCAGCCAAGATCCCGTCGAACTCGACTATGGCTACACCTTC
TRBJ2-7 few - TRBV6-1 CASSPTDYEQYF TGTGCCAGCAGTCCGACTGATTACGAGCAGTACTTC
TRBJ2-7 few TRBD1 TRBV5-6 CASSWQSTRGLYEQYF TGTGCCAGCAGCTGGCAGTCGACCAGGGGGCTATACGAGCAGTACTTC
TRBJ1-1 - - TRBV4-3 CASSQERGLRAEAFF TGCGCCAGCAGCCAAGAACGGGGACTACGGGCTGAAGCTTTCTTT
TRBJ2-7 - - TRBV21-1 CASSKAIGQGNVYEQYF TGTGCCAGCAGCAAAGCAATCGGACAGGGTAACGTCTACGAGCAGTACTTC
TRBJ2-7 - - TRBV27 CASSLQAGSSYEQYF TGTGCCAGCAGTTTACAAGCCGGTAGCTCCTACGAGCAGTACTTC
TRBJ2-2 - TRBD2 TRBV27 CASSFGLAVLGNTGELFF TGTGCCAGCAGTTTTGGGCTAGCGGTTCTCGGCAACACCGGGGAGCTGTTTTTT
TRBJ1-6 - TRBD1 TRBV9 CASSARTGTNSPLHF TGTGCCAGCAGCGCCCGGACAGGGACGAATTCACCCCTCCACTTT
TRBJ1-6 few - TRBV5-6 CASSLDDSPLHF TGTGCCAGCAGCTTGGACGATTCACCCCTCCACTTT
TRBJ2-7 large TRBD2 TRBV19 CASSIRLAGIYEQYF TGTGCCAGTAGTATCCGACTAGCGGGGATTTACGAGCAGTACTTC
TRBJ1-6 - - TRBV19 CASSITLGSLSPLHF TGTGCCAGTAGTATTACCTTGGGATCACTTTCACCCCTCCACTTT
TRBJ2-3 - TRBD2 TRBV7-2 CASSLNPRTSGRWADTQYF TGTGCCAGCAGCTTAAACCCAAGGACTAGCGGGAGGTGGGCAGATACGCAGTATTTT
TRBJ2-7 - - TRBV7-6 CASNHGGGLEQYF TGTGCCAGCAACCATGGGGGAGGTTTAGAGCAGTACTTC
TRBJ2-3 - TRBD2 TRBV7-6 CASSLAGHSTDTQYF TGTGCCAGCAGCCTAGCGGGACATAGCACAGATACGCAGTATTTT
TRBJ1-2 - TRBD1 TRBV5-1 CASSPGQGGFGGYTF TGCGCCAGCAGCCCGGGACAGGGAGGTTTTGGTGGCTACACCTTC
TRBJ2-7 few TRBD1 TRBV19 CASSIAQGLVYEQYF TGTGCCAGTAGTATAGCACAGGGGTTGGTTTACGAGCAGTACTTC
TRBJ2-1 once TRBD1 TRBV5-4 CASSREGQGYNNEQFF TGTGCCAGCAGCCGCGAGGGACAGGGGTATAACAATGAGCAGTTCTTC
TRBJ1-2 few - TRBV29-1 CSVESGHGYTF TGCAGCGTTGAGTCAGGTCATGGCTACACCTTC
TRBJ2-1 - - TRBV28 CASSFFGTSYNEQFF TGTGCCAGCAGTTTCTTTGGGACTTCATACAATGAGCAGTTCTTC
TRBJ1-2 - - TRBV28 CASSLGIWAFF TGTGCCAGCAGTTTGGGGATCTGGGCGTTCTTC
TRBJ1-2 hyperexpanded - TRBV28 CASGLYPLDLNYGYTF TGTGCCAGCGGCTTATATCCCTTGGACCTTAACTATGGCTACACCTTC
TRBJ2-3 - - TRBV5-1 CASSLDRGTDTQYF TGCGCCAGCAGCTTGGACCGAGGCACAGATACGCAGTATTTT
TRBJ1-3 - TRBD1 TRBV10-2 CARFDFDRVGGNTIYF TGCGCCAGATTCGACTTCGACAGGGTGGGGGGAAACACCATATATTTT
TRBJ1-2 - TRBD1 TRBV5-6 CASSGTGTGGSYGYTF TGTGCCAGCAGCGGAACCGGGACAGGGGGCAGCTATGGCTACACCTTC
TRBJ2-5 - TRBD1 TRBV28 CASSFGTGTETQYF TGTGCCAGCAGTTTCGGGACAGGCACAGAGACCCAGTACTTC
TRBJ2-3 - - TRBV27 CASSLASSTDTQYF TGTGCCAGCAGTTTAGCTTCAAGCACAGATACGCAGTATTTT
TRBJ2-1 few - TRBV6-5 CASSSLGRSNEQFF TGTGCCAGCAGTTCCCTCGGCAGGTCCAATGAGCAGTTCTTC
TRBJ2-1 - - TRBV7-9 CASSLVGASDEQFF TGTGCCAGCAGCTTAGTGGGGGCTAGCGATGAGCAGTTCTTC
TRBJ1-6 - - TRBV9 CASSDGSYNSPLHF TGTGCCAGCAGCGACGGTAGCTATAATTCACCCCTCCACTTT
TRBJ2-7 - - TRBV6-6 CASSPGAITYEQYF TGTGCCAGCAGCCCCGGGGCGATTACCTACGAGCAGTACTTC
TRBJ1-1 - - TRBV30 CQVELNTEAFF TGTCAGGTAGAACTAAACACTGAAGCTTTCTTT
TRBJ2-7 few TRBD1 TRBV27 CASSYQTGGGYEQYF TGTGCCAGCAGTTACCAGACAGGGGGCGGGTACGAGCAGTACTTC
TRBJ2-3 - - TRBV28 CASSSISRLADTQYF TGTGCCAGCAGTTCTATATCGAGGTTGGCGGATACGCAGTATTTT
TRBJ1-1 - - TRBV6-5 CASSYSTGNTEAFF TGTGCCAGCAGTTACTCAACGGGAAACACTGAAGCTTTCTTT
TRBJ1-1 few TRBD1 TRBV13 CASSFWTGGEVNTEAFF TGTGCCAGCAGCTTTTGGACAGGGGGCGAGGTGAACACTGAAGCTTTCTTT
TRBJ2-4 few - TRBV4-3 CASSQGVRDIQYF TGCGCCAGCAGCCAAGGGGTGAGGGACATTCAGTACTTC
TRBJ2-1 few - TRBV5-4 CASSLMVDNEQFF TGTGCCAGCAGCTTGATGGTTGACAATGAGCAGTTCTTC
TRBJ1-1 few - TRBV30 CAWSLANTEAFF TGTGCCTGGAGCTTGGCGAACACTGAAGCTTTCTTT
TRBJ1-6 - - TRBV27 CASSLSGRASPLHF TGTGCCAGCAGTTTATCAGGCAGGGCCTCACCCCTCCACTTT
TRBJ2-1 - TRBD1 TRBV15 CATSRDWETGGIWDEQFF TGTGCCACCAGCAGAGATTGGGAGACAGGGGGCATCTGGGATGAGCAGTTCTTC
TRBJ2-1 - - TRBV6-5 CASSPGGGEQFF TGTGCCAGCAGTCCGGGGGGCGGTGAGCAGTTCTTC